The clone carrying this T cell receptor beta chain was seen repeatedly, ten times or more. The target antigen is unknown. The CDR3 runs 14 residues. V dropped 4 bases and J dropped 5 bases, with 12 bases sitting between them. The germline gives CDR1 LGHNA, CDR2 YNFKEQ. As to time point: patch test 3, about 24 weeks after DPC sensitization. The treatment denotes: therapeutic diphenylcyclopropenone sensitization with weekly scalp DPC. This sample is part of a study of human T cells and chemical hapten exposure. Original processing methods: Sample TCR counts, which ranged from about 23,224 to 700,000, had a median of roughly 92,000. Each CDR3 protein gets one entry after TCRdb re-called the RACE reads with MiXCR. The V and J calls shown here were made by TCRdb, not taken from the authors' results. The profile covers approximately 88,000 distinct CDR3 sequences, with 10% to 15% appearing a single time and 5.7% taken by the ten largest.

Study conclusions and caveats: The study found expanded TCRs formed significantly more large CDR3 similarity clusters than controls. Higher patch test scores went with higher counts of PT1 expanded TCRs.

The TCR originated in a woman aged 45-65 years with alopecia areata. Some clones in this sample may be carry-over from other donors' samples. This rearrangement joins TRBV4-2 to TRBJ2-1; D is unclear. The source was whole blood, collected in connection with sensitization to the hapten diphenylcyclopropenone (DPC). Written as DNA, the CDR3 is TGTGCCAGCAGCCCTTCGCCGAGTCACAATGAGCAGTTCTTC. This translates into CASSPSPSHNEQFF.